Each of the 4 T cell receptor beta chains below was sequenced from the same sample in a study of blood T cells in healthy people across ages. The use of a sample-barcoded 5' primer and a J-beta primer mix characterized a second PCR of roughly 7 to 11 cycles. One entry per CDR3 protein, called by TCRdb with MiXCR from the 5' RACE reads. The sample carries 540,000 or so distinct CDR3 sequences, more than 45% recorded once. The specimen was blood. These TCRs come from a man older than 75 in good health.

The rearrangement joins TRBV18 to TRBJ2-5, with D perhaps matching TRBD1 (5 bases). CDR1 and CDR2 (germline): KGHSH, LQKENI. The V gene lost 5 bases and the J gene lost 9 bases, with 16 bases spanning the gap. The CDR3 is made up of 13 amino acids. The CDR3 DNA reads as TGTGCCAGCTCAGAGGCAGCAGAAGGGGCCCAGTACTTC. This translates into CASSEAAEGAQYF.

This chain uses TRBV25-1 with TRBJ1-1, with D uncertain. Trimming took off 6 bases at V and 1 base at J, with 3 bases between the two ends. The CDR3 covers 11 residues. CDR1 and CDR2 from the germline V gene are MGHDK and SYGVNS. CDR3 in DNA: TGTGCCAGCAGGGAGAACACTGAAGCTTTCTTT. Amino acids: CASRENTEAFF.

The rearrangement links TRBV20-1 to TRBJ1-2; D uncertain. The germline CDR1 and CDR2 sequences are DFQATT and SNEGSKA (reference sequence). V dropped 0 bases and J dropped 4 bases, with 12 bases sitting between them. The CDR3 loop spans 14 amino acids. The chain's CDR3 is CSARDARDTYGYTF. CDR3 DNA sequence: TGCAGTGCTAGAGATGCAAGGGATACCTATGGCTACACCTTC.

The rearrangement links TRBV6-2 or TRBV6-3 to TRBJ2-7; D is possibly TRBD1 (5 bases). Trimming cost V 0 bases and J 0 bases, with 12 bases left between them. The germline gives CDR1 MNHEY, CDR2 SVGEGT. The CDR3 totals 16 residues. Here the CDR3 DNA reads TGTGCCAGCAGTTACTCGACAGTACGGCCCTCCTACGAGCAGTACTTC. Amino acids: CASSYSTVRPSYEQYF.